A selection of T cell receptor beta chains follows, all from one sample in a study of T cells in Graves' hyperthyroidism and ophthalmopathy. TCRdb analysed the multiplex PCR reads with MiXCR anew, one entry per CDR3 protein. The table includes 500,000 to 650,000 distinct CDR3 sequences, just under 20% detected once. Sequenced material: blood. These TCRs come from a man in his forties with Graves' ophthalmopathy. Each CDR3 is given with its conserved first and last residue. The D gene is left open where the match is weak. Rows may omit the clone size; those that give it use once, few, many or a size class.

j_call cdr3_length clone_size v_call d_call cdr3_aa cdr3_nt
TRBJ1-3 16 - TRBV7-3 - CASSFDRKNSGNTIYF TGTGCCAGCAGCTTTGACAGGAAAAACTCTGGAAACACCATATATTTT
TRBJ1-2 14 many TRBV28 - CASSLWKRGSGYTF TGTGCCAGCAGTTTATGGAAGAGGGGCTCTGGCTACACCTTC
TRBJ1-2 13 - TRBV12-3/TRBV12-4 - CASSLIGGYGYTF TGTGCCAGCAGTCTTATAGGGGGCTATGGCTACACCTTC
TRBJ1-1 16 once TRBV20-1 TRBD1 CSAREPGQGVLAEAFF TGCAGTGCTAGAGAGCCGGGACAGGGGGTGTTGGCTGAAGCTTTCTTT
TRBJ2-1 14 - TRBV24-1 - CATSDTGQSNEQFF TGTGCCACCAGTGATACCGGACAGAGCAATGAGCAGTTCTTC
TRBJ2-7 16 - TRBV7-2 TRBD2 CASSLDAGGGGYEQYF TGTGCCAGCAGCTTAGATGCGGGGGGAGGGGGCTACGAGCAGTACTTC
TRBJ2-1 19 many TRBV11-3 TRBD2 CASSYKESWTSALGNEQFF TGTGCCAGCAGCTACAAAGAGTCGTGGACTAGCGCCCTTGGAAATGAGCAGTTCTTC
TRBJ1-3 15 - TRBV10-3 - CAISEGEYSGNTIYF TGTGCCATCAGTGAAGGGGAATACTCTGGAAACACCATATATTTT
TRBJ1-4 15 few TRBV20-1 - CSAQGETTTNEKLFF TGCAGTGCCCAAGGCGAGACTACAACTAATGAAAAACTGTTTTTT
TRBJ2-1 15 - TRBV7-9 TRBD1 CASRGDRVSYNEQFF TGTGCCAGCAGAGGGGACAGGGTGTCCTACAATGAGCAGTTCTTC
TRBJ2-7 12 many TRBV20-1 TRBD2 CSARLAVNEQYF TGCAGTGCTAGACTAGCGGTGAACGAGCAGTACTTC
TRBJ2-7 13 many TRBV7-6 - CASSRQPGSEQYF TGTGCCAGCAGCCGTCAGCCGGGAAGCGAGCAGTACTTC
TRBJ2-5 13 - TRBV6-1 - CASSHSANIIQYF TGTGCCAGCAGCCACTCAGCAAATATTATTCAGTACTTC
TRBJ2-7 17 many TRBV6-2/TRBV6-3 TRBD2 CASSYRLAGKVGYEQYF TGTGCCAGCAGTTATCGTCTAGCGGGAAAGGTAGGGTACGAGCAGTACTTC
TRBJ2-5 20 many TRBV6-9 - CASSPPSGPGDRAREETQYF TGTGCCAGCAGCCCTCCGAGCGGACCTGGCGATAGGGCTAGGGAGGAGACCCAGTACTTC
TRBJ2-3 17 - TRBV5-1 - CASSPTTRDTYTDTQYF TGCGCCAGCAGCCCAACGACCCGGGACACATACACAGATACGCAGTATTTT
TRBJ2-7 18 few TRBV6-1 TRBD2 CASSSLGLAGARSYEQYF TGTGCCAGCAGCTCATTGGGACTAGCGGGGGCTCGATCCTACGAGCAGTACTTC
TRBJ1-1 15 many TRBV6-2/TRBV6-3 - CASRGVAAGNTEAFF TGTGCCAGCAGGGGAGTCGCGGCCGGTAACACTGAAGCTTTCTTT
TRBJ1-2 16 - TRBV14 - CASSQDPGTLGRGYTF TGTGCCAGCAGCCAAGATCCCGGGACCCTAGGCCGGGGCTACACCTTC
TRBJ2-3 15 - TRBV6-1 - CASSEGGGHTDTQYF TGTGCCAGCAGTGAAGGGGGGGGGCACACAGATACGCAGTATTTT
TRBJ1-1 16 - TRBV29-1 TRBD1 CSVEGGGGTVNTEAFF TGCAGCGTTGAAGGCGGGGGCGGGACAGTGAACACTGAAGCTTTCTTT
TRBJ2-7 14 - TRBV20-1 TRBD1 CSAQGQGSTYEQYF TGCAGTGCCCAAGGACAGGGATCTACCTACGAGCAGTACTTC
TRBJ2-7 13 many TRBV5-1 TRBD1 CASSLGTGREQYF TGTGCCAGCAGTTTGGGGACAGGGCGCGAGCAGTACTTC
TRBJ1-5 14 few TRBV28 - CASRARYSNQPQHF TGTGCCAGCAGGGCCAGATATAGCAATCAGCCCCAGCATTTT
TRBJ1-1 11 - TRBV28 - CATTGRTEAFF TGTGCCACCACTGGGAGGACTGAAGCTTTCTTT
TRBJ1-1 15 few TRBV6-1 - CASSGQAKSNTEAFF TGTGCCAGCAGTGGCCAGGCCAAATCGAACACTGAAGCTTTCTTT
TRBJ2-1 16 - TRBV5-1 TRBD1 CASSRSGQGVYNEQFF TGCGCCAGCAGCAGATCGGGACAGGGGGTCTACAATGAGCAGTTCTTC
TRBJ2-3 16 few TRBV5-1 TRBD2 CASSLDPGLDPDTQYF TGCGCCAGCAGCTTGGACCCAGGACTAGACCCAGATACGCAGTATTTT
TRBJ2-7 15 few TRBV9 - CASSVGGLATYEQYF TGTGCCAGCAGCGTAGGGGGGCTAGCGACTTACGAGCAGTACTTC
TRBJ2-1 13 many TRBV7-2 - CASSRPGAHEQFF TGTGCCAGCAGCCGCCCGGGGGCTCATGAGCAGTTCTTC
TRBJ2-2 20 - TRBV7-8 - CASSFYICSARSRGSGELFF -
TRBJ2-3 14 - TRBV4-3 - CASSQDGDRDTQYF TGCGCCAGCAGCCAAGATGGCGATCGAGATACGCAGTATTTT
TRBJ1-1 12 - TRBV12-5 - CASGLSSDEAFF TGTGCTAGTGGTTTGTCCTCGGATGAAGCTTTCTTT
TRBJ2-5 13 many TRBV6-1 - CASSEAQTGTQYF TGTGCCAGCAGTGAAGCCCAAACAGGGACCCAGTACTTC
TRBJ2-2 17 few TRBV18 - CASSPPSSNGAAGELFF TGTGCCAGCTCACCACCGTCCTCAAACGGGGCAGCCGGGGAGCTGTTTTTT
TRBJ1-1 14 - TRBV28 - CASSTPRGNTEAFF TGTGCCAGCAGCACCCCGAGGGGGAACACTGAAGCTTTCTTT
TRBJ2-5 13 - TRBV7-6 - CASSLKAPRTQYF TGTGCCAGCAGCTTAAAGGCTCCCCGGACCCAGTACTTC
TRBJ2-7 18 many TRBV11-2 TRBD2 CASSLRLGLAGASYEQYF TGTGCCAGCAGTCTGAGGTTGGGTCTAGCGGGCGCCTCCTACGAGCAGTACTTC
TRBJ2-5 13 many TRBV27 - CASSLSRAETQYF TGTGCCAGCAGTTTATCCCGAGCAGAGACCCAGTACTTC
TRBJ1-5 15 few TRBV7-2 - CASSPGLYSNQPQHF TGTGCCAGCAGCCCCGGACTTTATAGCAATCAGCCCCAGCATTTT
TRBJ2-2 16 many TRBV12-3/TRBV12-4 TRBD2 CASNGLAGENTGELFF TGTGCCAGCAACGGACTAGCGGGGGAAAACACCGGGGAGCTGTTTTTT
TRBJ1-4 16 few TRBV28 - CASSLGGLGSGEKLFF TGTGCCAGCAGTCTCGGTGGGTTAGGGTCGGGTGAAAAACTGTTTTTT
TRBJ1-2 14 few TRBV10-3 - CAISESGARWGYTF TGTGCCATCAGTGAGTCGGGTGCCCGTTGGGGCTACACCTTC
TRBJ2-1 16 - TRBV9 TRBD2 CASSVTGTSGYNEQFF TGTGCCAGCAGCGTCACGGGGACTAGTGGCTACAATGAGCAGTTCTTC
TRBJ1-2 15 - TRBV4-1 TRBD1 CASSHGTGGNYGYTF TGCGCCAGCAGCCACGGGACAGGGGGTAACTATGGCTACACCTTC
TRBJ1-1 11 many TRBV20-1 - CSAKGGTEAFF TGCAGTGCTAAGGGAGGGACTGAAGCTTTCTTT
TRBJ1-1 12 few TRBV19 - CASSLTPGEAFF TGTGCCAGTAGTCTAACTCCAGGTGAAGCTTTCTTT
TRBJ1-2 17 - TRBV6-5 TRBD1 CASSHSTMGQGVDGYTF TGTGCCAGCAGTCACTCGACAATGGGACAGGGGGTCGATGGCTACACCTTC
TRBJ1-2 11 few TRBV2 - CASRAVSGYTF TGTGCCAGCAGGGCCGTCAGTGGCTACACCTTC
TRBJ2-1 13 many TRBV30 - CAWRKGPYNEQFF TGTGCCTGGAGAAAAGGGCCCTACAATGAGCAGTTCTTC
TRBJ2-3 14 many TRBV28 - CASSLGRASSTQYF TGTGCCAGCAGTCTGGGACGGGCCTCCAGTACGCAGTATTTT
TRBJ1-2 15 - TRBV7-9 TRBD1 CASSREGQGALGYTF TGTGCCAGCAGCCGGGAGGGACAGGGGGCTCTTGGCTACACCTTC